This paragraph reports one T cell receptor (beta chain). Before treatment, baseline tumor tissue was collected for sequencing. This sample was included in a study of circulating tumor DNA in untreated peripheral T-cell lymphoma. The CDR3 runs to 11 residues. The V and J ends lost 5 bases and 6 bases respectively, with 4 bases between them. In germline, CDR1 is LNHDA, CDR2 SQIVND (reference sequence). Assay: immunoSEQ multiplex PCR; the TCRdb copy retains only in-frame clones and omits some. The data hold about 10,000 clones, with about 80% observed a single time. This clonotype was obtained from a human donor with peripheral T-cell lymphoma. The sequenced material came from tumor tissue. The V call is TRBV19, the J call TRBJ2-2; D is unclear. The CDR3 sequence: CASSYPGELFF. The CDR3 nucleotides are TGTGCCAGTAGTTACCCCGGGGAGCTGTTTTTT.